This T cell receptor (beta chain) was captured by sequencing in a study of T-cell memory formation after mild COVID-19. As to this clonotype: No antigen is known for it.

Findings of the study overall: CM and EM subsets held most contracting CD4+ clones; EMRA held CD8+ ones. The appearance of some responding clones in pre-infection memory suggested that cross-reactive memory joined.

With constant-segment primers, 5'RACE yielded cDNA libraries of TCR alpha and TCR beta that carried sample barcodes and UMIs. TCRdb analysed the 5' RACE reads with MiXCR anew, one entry per CDR3 protein. This sample has 200,000 to 300,000 distinct CDR3 sequences, with 15% to 20% found just once. Deletions cut 0 bases from V and 2 bases from J, with 10 bases between. Germline V CDR1 and CDR2: MNHEY, SVGAGI. CDR3 length: 15 amino acids. The specimen was PBMCs or a T cell subset sorted from them (not recorded which). This TCR derives from a man between 18 and 35 years old who had mild COVID-19 (a few samples of this study predate the infection). Cell type and time point are not known. The chain carries TRBV6-5 and TRBJ1-2, with unresolved D. CDR3 nucleotides: TGTGCCAGCAGTTACTCATACAGATCCAACTATGGCTACACCTTC. The encoded protein is CASSYSYRSNYGYTF.